This T cell receptor beta chain was observed in a study of metastatic and nonmetastatic thyroid tumors. A remark on this clone: The antigen remains unidentified. No conserved phenylalanine or tryptophan ends this CDR3, so it is likely a read error.

TCRdb used MiXCR to call clones anew from the PCR reads. This table has about 30,000 clones, just under 25% appearing once. Overall study findings and caveats: Significantly higher TCR beta diversity was reportedly seen in malignant thyroid tumors than benign nodules, in blood and tumor.

The CDR3 consists of 13 residues. Germline V gene sequence: CDR1 MNHEY, CDR2 SVGEGT. Thyroid surgery was preceded by no treatment in any patient. The sample comprised blood. The chain has TRBV6-2 or TRBV6-3 and TRBJ2-1, with D maybe TRBD2 (7 bases). This clonotype originated in a female donor with papillary thyroid cancer or a benign thyroid nodule (not recorded which). Some clones in this sample may be carry-over from other donors' samples. The CDR3 loop reads CGCTQARGAEQFV. The CDR3, as DNA: TGTGGCTGCACCCAAGCTCGGGGGGCTGAGCAGTTCGTC.